The 3 T cell receptor beta chains reported below all come from one sample, sequenced in a study of regulatory T cells in long-lasting Graves disease. Through Arm-PCR of CDR3 regions and iRepertoire HTBI primers, TCR beta libraries were built. TCRdb passed the multiplex PCR reads through MiXCR, listing each CDR3 protein once. Altogether around 480,000 distinct CDR3 sequences are present, approximately 16% being singletons, with the ten largest covering more than 20%. Time point defined: newly diagnosed GD, antithyroid drugs for less than 3 months. The TCR library was made from RNA extracted from PBMCs. These data also formed part of another study, on T cells in Graves' hyperthyroidism and ophthalmopathy.

The starting material was peripheral blood mononuclear cells (PBMCs), obtained at new diagnosis, from a patient treated with antithyroid drugs. The receptors derive from a middle-aged woman with Graves disease.

This chain connects TRBV5-4 to TRBJ1-4, with D unclear. V lost 5 bases and J lost 6, with 11 bases in between. Germline assignment: CDR1 SGHNT and CDR2 YYREEE (reference sequence). This CDR3 has 13 residues. CDR3 DNA: TGTGCCAGCAGGGACGCCCTCGATGAAAAACTGTTTTTT. It yields the protein CASRDALDEKLFF. Drawing the rest from reference TRBV5-4 and TRBJ1-4, the complete variable domain is ETGVTQSPTHLIKTRGQQVTLRCSSQSGHNTVSWYQQALGQGPQFIFQYYREEENGRGNFPPRFSGLQFPNYSSELNVNALELDDSALYLCASRDALDEKLFFGSGTQLSVL.

This clonotype was seen more than once but under ten times. The V and J genes are TRBV7-9 and TRBJ1-1; D not resolved. Germline lookup yields CDR1 SEHNR and CDR2 FQNEAQ (reference sequence). The CDR3 has 14 residues. The V and J ends lost 5 bases and 4 bases respectively, with 14 bases between them. The CDR3 sequence: CASSPSQGRTEAFF. The CDR3 region has the DNA TGTGCCAGCAGCCCCAGTCAAGGACGCACTGAAGCTTTCTTT.

This clonotype was detected many times. The V and J genes are TRBV20-1 and TRBJ2-7, with D unresolved. Trimming took off 4 bases at V and 2 bases at J, with 15 bases between the two ends. CDR3 length equals 14 residues. CDR1 is DFQATT and CDR2 is SNEGSKA in the germline V gene (reference sequence). The CDR3 nucleotides read TGCAGTGCTACCAGTCCCCTTGGGGCCTACGAGCAGTACTTC. This sequence encodes CSATSPLGAYEQYF.